These 6 T cell receptor beta chains were all obtained from the same sample, sequenced in a study of blood T cell repertoires in COVID-19. Clones were read by immunoSEQ multiplex PCR, and TCRdb kept only the in-frame ones, dropping some. The table records some 230,000 clones, approximately 80% of them present only once. Sequences were obtained from peripheral blood. The receptors originated from a woman aged 45 to 65 with acute or convalescent COVID-19.

The chain carries TRBV4-1 and TRBJ1-2; D remains ambiguous. Per germline, CDR1 MGHRA and CDR2 YSYEKL. Deletions cut 0 bases from V and 1 base from J, with 9 bases between. CDR3 length: 15 residues. The CDR3 protein is CASSQDPGYNYGYTF. The CDR3 bases are TGCGCCAGCAGCCAAGATCCCGGGTATAACTATGGCTACACCTTC.

This chain uses TRBV19 with TRBJ1-5; possibly TRBD1 for D (5 bases). CDR3 size: 14 residues. Germline-derived CDR1 and CDR2 are LNHDA and SQIVND (reference sequence). V was trimmed by 8 bases and J by 1 base, leaving 12 bases between them. CDR3 region: CASHGQGSNQPQHF. In DNA, the CDR3 is TGTGCCAGTCACGGGCAGGGCAGCAATCAGCCCCAGCATTTT. The full variable domain, completed using reference TRBV19 and TRBJ1-5, is DGGITQSPKYLFRKEGQNVTLSCEQNLNHDAMYWYRQDPGQGLRLIYYSQIVNDFQKGDIAEGYSVSREKKESFPLTVTSAQKNPTAFYLCASHGQGSNQPQHFGDGTRLSIL.

In nucleotides, the CDR3 is TGTGCCAGCAGTCGCCTCCGGGGGAGCACAGATACGCAGTATTTT. Protein: CASSRLRGSTDTQYF. The chain combines TRBV2 with TRBJ2-3; D perhaps matches TRBD2 (6 bases). V was trimmed by 5 bases and J by 0 bases, leaving 12 bases between them. Germline CDR1 SNHLY, CDR2 FYNNEI. CDR3 length: 15 residues.

The chain couples TRBV28 to TRBJ2-1, with D perhaps matching TRBD1 (6 bases). CDR1 is MDHEN, CDR2 SYDVKM, per germline. V was pared by 7 bases and J by 0 bases, with 10 bases between. The CDR3 runs 14 residues. The CDR3 loop reads CASTLTGSYNEQFF. CDR3 coding DNA: TGTGCCAGCACCTTGACAGGCTCCTACAATGAGCAGTTCTTC.

V is TRBV6-4 and J is TRBJ2-7; a possible D gene is TRBD1 (5 bases). The CDR3 is made up of 12 amino acids. Germline V lookup: CDR1 MRHNA, CDR2 SNTAGT. Between the trimmed V and J ends, which lost 6 bases and 6 bases, there was a span of 12 bases. CDR3 DNA sequence: TGTGCCAGCAGCACTCAGGGTGGCGAGCAGTACTTC. The encoded protein is CASSTQGGEQYF.

V usage is TRBV6-1 and J usage is TRBJ2-7, with TRBD2 identical over 7 bases. The CDR3 covers 15 residues. Germline CDR1 MNHNS, CDR2 SASEGT. The trim removed 1 base at V and 1 base at J, leaving 4 bases unmatched. The CDR3 spells CASSEEGSGSYEQYF. CDR3 DNA: TGTGCCAGCAGTGAAGAAGGTAGCGGGTCCTACGAGCAGTACTTC.